This T cell receptor (beta chain) comes out of a study of cytomegalovirus exposure and HLA in healthy donors. Across the study: The 90 to 150 validation repertoires used the same platform as the 650 to 850 first-cohort repertoires, a later analysis reported. Findings of the study overall: Despite most TCR sequences being rare, some public TCRs occurred in many donors. The authors enumerated 150 to 200 TCR beta chains as linked to cytomegalovirus.

CDR3 length equals 16 residues. Deletions cut 3 bases from V and 7 bases from J, with 21 bases between. From germline, CDR1 is MGHRA and CDR2 YSYEKL. This clone has a handful of counts. Its antigen is unidentified. The repertoire was sequenced with immunoSEQ multiplex PCR; TCRdb's copy has only in-frame clones and lacks some. The sample has about 56,000 clones, around nine tenths seen once. Sample: PBMCs. The chain links TRBV4-1 to TRBJ1-1; no definite D call. The TCR comes from a man younger than 35 in good health and CMV-seronegative. The CDR3 loop reads CASSQSPNSPPLEAFF. Written as DNA, the CDR3 is TGCGCCAGCAGCCAGTCTCCCAACAGTCCTCCCCTTGAAGCTTTCTTT.